Below, 8 T cell receptor beta chains from the same sample are listed, as sequenced in a study of shared clonotypes between healthy human individuals. Method: immunoSEQ multiplex PCR; TCRdb's copy keeps in-frame clones and lacks some. Of fewer than 3 million clones in the sample, around 90% were seen once. Material for sequencing was naive CD4+ T cells from PBMCs. Subset noted: CD45RA+ positively selected. All receptors come from a man aged 18 to 35 in good health. Some clones in this sample may be carry-over from other donors' samples.

The rearrangement links TRBV10-3 to TRBJ2-1; D remains unclear. The germline V and J ends were trimmed by 3 bases and 8 bases, with 8 bases remaining between them. The CDR3 is 12 amino acids. Germline V gene data show CDR1 as ENHRY and CDR2 as SYGVKD. CDR3 amino acids: CAISESEDEQFF. For the CDR3, the DNA is TGTGCCATCAGTGAATCAGAGGATGAGCAGTTCTTC.

The rearrangement links TRBV19 to TRBJ2-1, with a tentative D call TRBD2 (6 bases). This CDR3 comprises 12 residues. Germline lookup yields CDR1 LNHDA and CDR2 SQIVND (reference sequence). V was clipped by 6 bases and J by 12 bases, with 15 bases between them. The CDR3 region is CASSGPPGGQFF. The CDR3, as DNA: TGTGCCAGTAGCGGGCCTCCCGGGGGGCAGTTCTTC.

The rearrangement joins TRBV9 to TRBJ2-7; D tentatively fits TRBD1 or TRBD2 (5 bases each). The V gene lost 3 bases and the J gene lost 7 bases, with 14 bases spanning the gap. The CDR3 runs 13 residues. In germline, CDR1 is SGDLS, CDR2 YYNGEE. The CDR3 DNA reads as TGTGCCAGCAGCGCTCTGCAGGGAGCGGAGCAGTACTTC. Amino acid sequence: CASSALQGAEQYF. Full variable domain (missing parts from reference TRBV9 and TRBJ2-7): DSGVTQTPKHLITATGQRVTLRCSPRSGDLSVYWYQQSLDQGLQFLIQYYNGEERAKGNILERFSAQQFPDLHSELNLSSLELGDSALYFCASSALQGAEQYFGPGTRLTVT.

The chain couples TRBV28 to TRBJ2-7; D uncertain. The V gene's germline CDR1 is MDHEN and CDR2 SYDVKM. V gave up 5 bases and J gave up 6 bases, with 11 bases separating them. This CDR3 spans 12 amino acids. CDR3 in amino acids: CASSPRASEQYF. The CDR3 region has the DNA TGTGCCAGCAGTCCCCGGGCCTCCGAGCAGTACTTC.

This clone was recorded a few times. This same CDR3 is encoded by further DNA sequences in the sample. CDR3 in DNA: TGTGCCAGCTCACCGGGGACAGGGGATCAGCCCCAGCATTTT. As protein: CASSPGTGDQPQHF. V gene TRBV18 combines with J gene TRBJ1-5; TRBD1 aligns across 10 bases. The CDR3 extends over 14 amino acids. Germline CDR1 and CDR2: KGHSH and LQKENI. The J segment lost 5 bases and the V segment lost 3 bases, leaving 1 base of the junction unmatched.

The chain carries TRBV25-1 and TRBJ2-5; D not resolved. Germline-derived CDR1 and CDR2 are MGHDK and SYGVNS. The germline V and J ends were trimmed by 8 bases and 5 bases, with 9 bases remaining between them. The CDR3 totals 11 residues. The CDR3 loop reads CASVQWETQYF. For the CDR3, the DNA is TGTGCCAGCGTACAATGGGAGACCCAGTACTTC.

This rearrangement joins TRBV5-1 to TRBJ1-2, with D perhaps matching TRBD1 (6 bases). There are 16 residues in the CDR3. Trimming removed 4 bases at V and 0 bases at J, with 16 bases between. Germline CDR1 reads SGHRS; CDR2 reads YFSETQ. The CDR3 spells CASSDPKQGANYGYTF. As DNA, the CDR3 is TGCGCCAGCAGCGACCCTAAACAGGGAGCTAACTATGGCTACACCTTC.

The CDR3 DNA is TGTGCCTGGGCCAGGACATACCCGAACACCGGGGAGCTGTTTTTT. Protein sequence: CAWARTYPNTGELFF. The genes are TRBV30 and TRBJ2-2; maybe TRBD1 (5 bases). Trimming left V 5 bases short and J 0 bases short, with 13 bases between. Per the germline V gene, CDR1 is GTSNPN and CDR2 is SVGIG (reference sequence). The CDR3 contains 15 residues.